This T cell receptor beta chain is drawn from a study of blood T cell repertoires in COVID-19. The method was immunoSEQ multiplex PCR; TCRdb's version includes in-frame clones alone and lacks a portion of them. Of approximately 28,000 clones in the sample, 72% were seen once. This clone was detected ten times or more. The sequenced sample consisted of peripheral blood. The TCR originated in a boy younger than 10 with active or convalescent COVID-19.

CDR3 DNA: TGTGCCAGCAGCTCGGTTGGCTATGGCTACACCTTC. It yields the protein CASSSVGYGYTF. V is TRBV5-6 and J is TRBJ1-2; D remains unclear. V was clipped by 3 bases and J by 4 bases, with 7 bases between them. Germline loops: CDR1 SGHDT, CDR2 YYEEEE. The length of the CDR3 is 12 residues.